This T cell receptor beta chain originates from a study of shared clonotypes between healthy human individuals. The CDR3 is 17 residues long. V dropped 3 bases and J dropped 4; count of bases not matched to a gene: 7. In germline, CDR1 is LNHNV, CDR2 YYDKDF (reference sequence). The repertoire was sequenced with immunoSEQ multiplex PCR; TCRdb's copy has only in-frame clones and lacks some. The sample holds more than 2 million clones, 85% to 95% seen once. Only CD45RO-negative cells positively selected for CCR7 counted as naive CD8 cells, so terminally differentiated effector memory CD45RA+ cells were excluded.

Material for sequencing was naive CD8+ T cells from PBMCs. The gene calls are TRBV15 and TRBJ2-1; 12 positions agree with TRBD2. The clonotype comes from a man younger than 35 in good health. Some clones in this sample may be carry-over from other donors' samples. CDR3 region: CATSRRTSGILYNEQFF. CDR3 DNA sequence: TGTGCCACCAGCAGGAGGACTAGCGGGATTTTATACAATGAGCAGTTCTTC.